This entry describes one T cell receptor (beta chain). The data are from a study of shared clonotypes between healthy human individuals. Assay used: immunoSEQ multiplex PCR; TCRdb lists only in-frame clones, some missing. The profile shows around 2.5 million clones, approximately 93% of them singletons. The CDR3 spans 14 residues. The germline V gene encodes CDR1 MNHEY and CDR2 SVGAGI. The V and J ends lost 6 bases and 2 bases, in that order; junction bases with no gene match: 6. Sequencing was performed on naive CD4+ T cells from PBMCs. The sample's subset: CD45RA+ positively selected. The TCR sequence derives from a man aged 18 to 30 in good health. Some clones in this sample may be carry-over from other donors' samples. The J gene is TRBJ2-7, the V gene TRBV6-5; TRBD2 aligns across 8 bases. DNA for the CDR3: TGTGCCAGCAGACCTAGCGGGTCCCCCTACGAGCAGTACTTC. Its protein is CASRPSGSPYEQYF.